This T cell receptor beta chain was observed in a study of cytomegalovirus exposure and HLA in healthy donors. Study conclusions and caveats: About 90% or about 30% of the time was how often most TCR beta V segments were productive, according to an earlier analysis. In a later analysis, several top co-occurrence clusters appeared linked to parvovirus B19, influenza, CMV and Epstein-Barr virus.

Per germline, CDR1 SGHTS and CDR2 YDEGEE. The CDR3 extends over 12 amino acids. V was pared by 3 bases and J by 13 bases, with 16 bases between. The primer mix had 60 Vbeta and 13 Jbeta primers. Measured with immunoSEQ multiplex PCR; TCRdb has only the in-frame clones, and not every one. The table has about 180,000 clones, under 80% seen once. Worth noting for this clone: Antigen unknown.

Although they were nominally healthy when sampled, donors likely had unrecorded immune exposures. Material for sequencing was PBMCs. This clonotype was sampled from a woman aged 30 to 39 in good health and CMV-seropositive. The V and J genes are TRBV5-8 and TRBJ2-5, with D possibly matching TRBD1 (5 bases). CDR3 protein: CASSYRTLAVYF. CDR3 sequence (DNA): TGTGCCAGCAGCTACAGGACGCTGGCCGTGTACTTC.